The T cell receptor beta chain under discussion was sequenced for a study of blood T cell repertoires in COVID-19. Across the study: COVID-19 samples from acute and convalescent phases originated in the United States, Italy and Spain.

The authors' processing: Quantification of nucleated cells was approximated via reference gene primer amplification. The assay was immunoSEQ multiplex PCR, and TCRdb's table has in-frame clones only and misses some. V, J and clone size are those of that table, while D and trimming were read from the DNA. The sample contains about 210,000 clones, about 92% of which appear only once. This CDR3 is 16 amino acids long. The V gene lost 5 bases and the J gene lost 0 bases, with 14 bases spanning the gap. CDR1 is LNHDA and CDR2 is SQIVND in the germline V gene (reference sequence). The sequencing sample was made of peripheral blood. The source of this sequence is a young man with acute or convalescent COVID-19. This sequence joins TRBV19 and TRBJ2-1; tentatively, D is TRBD2 (5 bases). The CDR3 DNA follows: TGTGCCAGTAGTTTCCGTTTTGGGAGCTCCTACAATGAGCAGTTCTTC. It is translated as CASSFRFGSSYNEQFF.